This TCR beta chain was retrieved from a study of T-cell memory formation after mild COVID-19. Across the whole study: Largely donor-specific sequence clusters came from two donors.

TCRdb reprocessed the 5' RACE reads with MiXCR, giving one entry per CDR3 protein. The sample lists approximately 560,000 distinct CDR3 sequences, 17% occurring once. Worth noting for this clonotype: Its antigen is not known.

Germline-derived CDR1 and CDR2 are MNHEY and SMNVEV (reference sequence). The CDR3 runs to 15 residues. Trimming at V came to 0 bases and at J to 6 bases, leaving 6 bases not matched to a gene. Study-level points and caveats: The study detected some responding clones in pre-infection memory, suggesting cross-reactive memory joined.

The chain employs TRBV27 and TRBJ2-7, with 9 bases identical to TRBD2. The receptor was isolated from an adult woman who had mild COVID-19 (a few samples of this study predate the infection). Cell type and time point are not known. Sequencing input: PBMCs or a T cell subset sorted from them (not recorded which). The CDR3 DNA reads TGTGCCAGCAGTTTATCGGCGGGGGGGAGGAGCGAGCAGTACTTC. It is translated as CASSLSAGGRSEQYF.